This record concerns one T cell receptor beta chain sequence. This clonotype was counted many times. The clone's antigen remains unknown. No qualities accompany the bases; no much larger clone lies one base away. This specimen's treatment or condition label, per the study, means: live attenuated yellow fever vaccine strain. At each blood-draw timepoint, two biological replicates of bulk PBMCs were obtained. A standard Ficoll-Paque protocol was used to isolate PBMCs from peripheral blood. RNA was extracted with TriZol from bulk PBMCs, CD4 and CD8 fractions, and dextramer-positive and dextramer-negative fractions. A distance of 10 bases separates the germline ends of V and J, which lose 3 bases and 5 bases respectively. From its cysteine to its phenylalanine, the CDR3 spans 13 amino acids. Only the CDR3 part of the read is kept: 39 bases, read in frame from the first base. TCR cDNA was synthesized by 5'RACE template switching, through which a universal primer site and unique molecular identifiers were introduced. Priming of cDNA synthesis was performed from both the TCR alpha and TCR beta constant segments. Two PCR steps were used to amplify libraries, with sample barcodes and sequencing adapters being added in the second step. Libraries were sequenced on Illumina HiSeq 2500 (2x100 bp) or NovaSeq (2x150 bp). Turning to the authors' computational methods: MIGEC was used to demultiplex reads and collapse the reads into UMI consensus sequences, and MiXCR was used for V(D)J alignment. Vaccine-responding clonotypes were identified with edgeR using replicate PBMC samples, with FDR below 0.01 and a log2 fold change above 5 up to day 15 being required. Each bulk clonotype was labeled CD4 or CD8 based on which sequenced repertoire, CD4 or CD8, contained the clonotype at higher abundance. TCRdb cleaned the public reads at Q25 with fastp, built clones with MiXCR and kept in-frame beta chains. Rows merge per CDR3 protein into single entries with the most common DNA and genes. The V and J calls here are based on TCRdb, not the publication. The sample data list some 350,000 distinct CDR3 sequences, and approximately 9% of these were observed just once. The ten largest clones represent approximately 18% of the sample.

The data belong to a study of T cells after yellow fever vaccination (dated by TCRdb to about 2019). Broadly, across the study: The SMART-Seq v4 Ultra Low Input RNA kit was used to prepare libraries from fractions with low cell numbers. To follow T-cell clones before and after primary and booster YFV17D yellow fever vaccination, bulk TCR alpha and beta repertoires were sequenced over time. Two healthy male donors, one aged 18 to 30 and one aged 30 to 40 years, were included in the cohort. Blood samples were taken at several timepoints before and after primary and secondary immunization, and bulk PBMC replicates and cell subsets were isolated. Broader findings and caveats from the paper: Compared with the primary T-cell response, the secondary T-cell response was faster but weaker, reaching its peak on day 5 rather than on day 15. A small fraction of clonotypes appeared in both the CD4 and CD8 compartments, likely as a result of convergent recombination. Because abundant contaminating clonotypes from the bulk population could be contained in FACS-sorted repertoires, computational filtering was required. Most clones expanded after primary vaccination (roughly 96% of CD4 and roughly 88% of CD8) were re-detected after the booster, suggesting that broad memory maintenance occurred. Only a couple of donors were included in the study, so the extent to which the findings can be generalized is limited.

The receptor comes from a man aged 18-30 years who received the YFV17D yellow fever vaccine. The rearrangement combines TRBV12-3 or TRBV12-4 with TRBJ2-5, with the identity of the D gene unclear. The sequencing here drew on PBMCs, taken on the day of the first yellow fever vaccination. The DNA sequence reads TGTGCCAGCAGTTTGGATGGAAGGGAGACCCAGTACTTC. This translates into CASSLDGRETQYF.